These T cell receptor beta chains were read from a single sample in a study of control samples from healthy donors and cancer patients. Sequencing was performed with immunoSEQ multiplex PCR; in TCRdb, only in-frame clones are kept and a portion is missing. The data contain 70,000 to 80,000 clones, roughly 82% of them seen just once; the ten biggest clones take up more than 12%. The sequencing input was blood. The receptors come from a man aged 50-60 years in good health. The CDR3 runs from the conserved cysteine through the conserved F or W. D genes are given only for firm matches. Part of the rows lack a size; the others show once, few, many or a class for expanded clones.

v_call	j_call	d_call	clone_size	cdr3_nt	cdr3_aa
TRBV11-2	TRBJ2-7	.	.	TGTGCCAGCAGGGAGCCAGGGTACGAGCAGTACTTC	CASREPGYEQYF
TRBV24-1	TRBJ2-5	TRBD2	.	TGTGCCACCAGTGACTCAGAGCGGGGATGGAGGGAGACCCAGTACTTC	CATSDSERGWRETQYF
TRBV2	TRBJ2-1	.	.	TGTGCCAGCATTCTAGGGAGTTATGGGCAGTTCTTC	CASILGSYGQFF
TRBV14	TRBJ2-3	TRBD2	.	TGTGCCAGCAGCCTACTACTAGCGGGTATAGATACGCAGTATTTT	CASSLLLAGIDTQYF
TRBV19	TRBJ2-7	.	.	TGTGCCAGTAGTATTAGCGCAGGGCTTGCCTACGAGCAGTACTTC	CASSISAGLAYEQYF
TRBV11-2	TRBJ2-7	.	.	TGTGCCAGCAGCTTAGTGAGGGCCGTCGAGCAGTACTTC	CASSLVRAVEQYF
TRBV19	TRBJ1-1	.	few	TGTGCCAGTAATAACGGACACCACAACACTGAAGCTTTCTTT	CASNNGHHNTEAFF
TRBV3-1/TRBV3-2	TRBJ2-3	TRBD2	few	TGTGCCAGCAGCCCTCCCGGATGGGCGGGGGGAAGCACAGATACGCAGTATTTT	CASSPPGWAGGSTDTQYF
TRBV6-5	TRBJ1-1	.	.	TGTGCCAGCAGTCCCCCCTGGGAGAGAAACACTGAAGCTTTCTTT	CASSPPWERNTEAFF
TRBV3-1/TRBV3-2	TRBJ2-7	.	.	TGTGCCAGCAGCCAAGTGAACAGCTACGAGCAGTACTTC	CASSQVNSYEQYF
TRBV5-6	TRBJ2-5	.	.	TGTGCCAGCAGCTTACCAGGGATCGAGGGAGAGACCCAGTACTTC	CASSLPGIEGETQYF
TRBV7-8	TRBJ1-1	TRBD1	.	TGTGCCAGCAGCCTGCGGGGACAGGTGAACACTGAAGCTTTCTTT	CASSLRGQVNTEAFF
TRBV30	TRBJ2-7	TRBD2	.	TGTGCCTGGAGTGTATTAGCGGGAGGGGGGGAGCAGTACTTC	CAWSVLAGGGEQYF
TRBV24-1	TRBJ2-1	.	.	TGTGCCACCAGTGATTCCCGACAGCCCCTTAGCTCCTACAATGAGCAGTTCTTC	CATSDSRQPLSSYNEQFF
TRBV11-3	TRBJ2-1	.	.	TGTGCCAGCAGCTTCAAAGCCAGGGTCTCCTACAATGAGCAGTTCTTC	CASSFKARVSYNEQFF
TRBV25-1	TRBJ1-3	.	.	TGTGCCAGCAGTGCTCCCCTAGGAGGGGGTCTTGGAAACACCATATATTTT	CASSAPLGGGLGNTIYF